The 21 T cell receptor beta chains given below trace back to one sample, sequenced in a study of CD8+CD57+ T cells in acquired aplastic anemia. CDR3 and TCR beta VDJ profiling relied on a genomic DNA template. TCRdb passed the reads through MiXCR, listing each CDR3 protein once. The data show roughly 150,000 distinct CDR3 sequences, roughly half seen once. Sequencing was done on patients that had shown CD8+CD57+ cell expansion by flow cytometry. Specimen: sorted CD4+, CD8+, or CD8+CD57+ T cells (not recorded which) from PBMCs. The source is a human donor with aplastic anemia.

In this sample, this clonotype turned up many times. At one of its ends the junction is not consistent with the germline gene, which may arise from a read error. The rearrangement uses TRBV7-7 and TRBJ2-5; D tentatively reads TRBD1 or TRBD2 (5 bases each). The CDR3 extends over 15 amino acids. Germline V CDR1 and CDR2: SSHAT, FNYEAQ (reference sequence). The CDR3 DNA reads as TGTGCTAGCAGCCCGCACGGTGGGGACCGGGAGACCCAGTACTTC. This gives the protein CASSPHGGDRETQYF.

The chain uses TRBV25-1 and TRBJ2-6; possible D gene TRBD1, 5 bases. The V gene's germline CDR1 is MGHDK and CDR2 SYGVNS. The CDR3 runs 18 residues. V lost 3 bases, J lost 0 bases, and 15 bases lay in between. The CDR3 DNA reads TGTGCCAGCAGTGATCAGGGCTCGACTCCCTCTGGGGCCAACGTCCTGACTTTC. It is translated as CASSDQGSTPSGANVLTF.

The rearrangement uses TRBV20-1 and TRBJ1-5; perhaps TRBD1 as D (5 bases). V shed 0 bases and J shed 2 bases, with 11 bases lying between them. CDR3 length: 15 amino acids. From germline, CDR1 is DFQATT and CDR2 SNEGSKA (reference sequence). CDR3 sequence reads: CSARDDSGGNQPQHF. The CDR3 DNA reads TGCAGTGCTAGAGATGACTCGGGGGGCAATCAGCCCCAGCATTTT.

This chain joins TRBV10-3 and TRBJ1-1; D is ambiguous. Germline-derived CDR1 and CDR2 are ENHRY and SYGVKD. This CDR3 contains 14 residues. V was pared by 2 bases and J by 0 bases, with 7 bases between. The CDR3 spells CAISEERLNTEAFF. In DNA, the CDR3 is TGTGCCATCAGTGAGGAGAGGCTGAACACTGAAGCTTTCTTT.

The chain uses TRBV10-3 and TRBJ2-1; D call uncertain. CDR1 and CDR2 from the germline V gene are ENHRY and SYGVKD. Trimming stripped 3 bases from V and 2 bases from J, with 5 bases between. CDR3 length: 13 amino acids. CDR3 residues: CAISDRTYNEQFF. In DNA, the CDR3 is TGTGCCATCAGTGACCGAACCTACAATGAGCAGTTCTTC.

This clonotype was counted many times. The genes are TRBV2 and TRBJ2-3; TRBD1 is a possible D gene (5 bases). The CDR3 extends over 14 amino acids. V gave up 10 bases and J gave up 2 bases, with 16 bases separating them. Germline CDR1 reads SNHLY; CDR2 reads FYNNEI. The CDR3 coding sequence is TGTGCCATCCCGCAGGGTATTTCCACAGATACGCAGTATTTT. Residues: CAIPQGISTDTQYF.

This clonotype was detected a few times. The chain has TRBV6-2 or TRBV6-3 and TRBJ1-5; D possibly corresponds to TRBD1 (5 bases). Germline values: CDR1 MNHEY, CDR2 SVGEGT. The V gene lost 6 bases and the J gene lost 7 bases, with 13 bases spanning the gap. This CDR3 has 13 amino acids. This CDR3 is CASSLDSHQPQHF. DNA for the CDR3: TGTGCCAGCAGCCTCGACAGTCACCAGCCCCAGCATTTT.

On this clonotype: Mismatch with germline at one junction end may stem from a read error. The chain is built from TRBV6-1 and TRBJ1-6; 10 bases match TRBD1. Germline V CDR1 and CDR2: MNHNS, SASEGT. The CDR3 contains 15 residues. In DNA, the CDR3 is TGTGCCAGCAGTGACCAGAGGACAGGGGGTTCATCCCTCCACTTT. It translates to CASSDQRTGGSSLHF.

On this clonotype: Relative to the germline gene, one junction end is altered; a read error may explain this. The genes are TRBV11-2 and TRBJ2-3, with 8 positions matching TRBD1. The DNA matches TRBJ1-5 better at its end, which makes the J call doubtful. CDR1 is SGHAT and CDR2 is FQNNGV in the germline V gene. There are 15 residues in the CDR3. In DNA form, the CDR3 reads TGTGCCGGCAGCTTATTAGGGACAGGCGGAGATACGCAGCATTTT. This translates into CAGSLLGTGGDTQHF.

The chain carries TRBV2 and TRBJ2-2; 11 nucleotides line up with TRBD2. The CDR3 sequence is 16 residues long. With V trimmed by 5 bases and J by 7 bases, 9 bases remained unmatched. The germline gives CDR1 SNHLY, CDR2 FYNNEI. In nucleotides, the CDR3 is TGTGCCAGCAGTTTAAATAGCGGGGGGGCCGGCGGGGAGCTGTTTTTT. Translated: CASSLNSGGAGGELFF.

This clonotype was picked up many times. The genes are TRBV7-6 and TRBJ2-7; 12 nucleotides line up with TRBD1. J was trimmed by 3 bases and V by 4 bases; bases with no gene match: 7. Germline values: CDR1 SGHVS, CDR2 FNYEAQ. The CDR3 spans 16 residues. The CDR3 spells CASSSGQGATSYEQYF. DNA of the CDR3: TGTGCCAGCAGCTCGGGACAGGGGGCAACGAGCTACGAGCAGTACTTC.

This clonotype turned up a few times. This rearrangement joins TRBV24-1 to TRBJ2-5; 7 bases fit TRBD1. The junction had 5 bases not matched to a gene; V was cut back by 3 bases and J by 2 bases. Germline V gene lookup returns CDR1 KGHDR and CDR2 SFDVKD. The CDR3 runs 15 residues. The CDR3, as DNA: TGTGCCACCAGTGATCCTAGGGGACAGCAAGAGACCCAGTACTTC. It translates to CATSDPRGQQETQYF.

This rearrangement joins TRBV19 to TRBJ2-7; weak D call: TRBD1 (6 bases). The CDR3 sequence is 11 residues long. From germline, CDR1 is LNHDA and CDR2 SQIVND (reference sequence). V lost 6 bases to trimming and J lost 9 bases, with 12 bases between them. The CDR3 protein is CASRNQGLQYF. The CDR3 DNA sequence: TGTGCCAGTAGGAACCAGGGGTTGCAGTACTTC.

This clonotype showed up just once. The V and J genes are TRBV7-2 and TRBJ1-5; D unclear. CDR3 length: 14 amino acids. V was trimmed by 5 bases and J by 2 bases, leaving 10 bases between them. The germline V gene encodes CDR1 SGHTA and CDR2 FQGNSA. CDR3 in DNA: TGTGCCAGCAGCCTAGGGATGGGCAATCAGCCCCAGCATTTT. Amino acids: CASSLGMGNQPQHF.

The chain links TRBV10-3 to TRBJ1-1; 7 bases align to TRBD1. With V trimmed by 2 bases and J by 11 bases, 11 bases remained unmatched. CDR1 and CDR2 from the germline V gene are ENHRY and SYGVKD. The CDR3 spans 14 residues. CDR3 DNA sequence: TGTGCCATCAGTGAGGTGGGAGGGGGCAGTAGGGCTTTCTTT. It codes for CAISEVGGGSRAFF.

As for this clonotype: Germline and junction disagree at one end, which may indicate a read error. The rearrangement joins TRBV19 to TRBJ1-4; maybe TRBD1 (5 bases). From germline, CDR1 is LNHDA and CDR2 SQIVND (reference sequence). This CDR3 region has 14 residues. CDR3 amino acids: CASSIRGRGEKLFF. The DNA of the CDR3 is TGTGCCAGCAGTATAAGGGGCCGGGGTGAAAAACTGTTTTTT.

As to this clonotype: A much larger clone differs by one base, so this may be a read error. V gene TRBV5-4 combines with J gene TRBJ1-1, with D possibly being TRBD1 (6 bases). Germline V gives CDR1 SGHNT, CDR2 YYREEE (reference sequence). CDR3 length equals 15 residues. The CDR3 here is CASSPGGGGNTGAFF. The CDR3 region has the DNA TGTGCCAGCAGTCCCGGGGGAGGGGGGAACACTGGAGCTTTCTTT.

The V call is TRBV10-3, the J call TRBJ1-4; the D gene is possibly TRBD1 (5 bases). With 9 bases removed from V and 7 bases from J, the gap between germline ends came to 18 bases. Germline V gives CDR1 ENHRY, CDR2 SYGVKD. There are 14 residues in the CDR3. CDR3 in DNA: TGTGCCATTCCCATGCCCCCACAGGCTGAAAAACTGTTTTTT. It codes for CAIPMPPQAEKLFF.

As to this clonotype: The CDR3 ends on some other residue instead of the conserved phenylalanine or tryptophan, so this is likely a read error. The DNA is omitted, as the CDR3 cannot be located on it reliably, and the CDR3 follows TCRdb's listing. This chain joins TRBV24-1 and TRBJ2-6. The CDR3 extends over 17 residues, inclusive of both ends. CDR1 is KGHDR and CDR2 is SFDVKD in the germline V gene. The CDR3 is CATSDPPHSSGANVLKI.

This clonotype has ten or more counts. A much larger clonotype is one base distant, so this may be a read error. The rearrangement links TRBV7-9 to TRBJ1-1; D perhaps matches TRBD1 (6 bases). There are 12 residues in the CDR3. The germline V gene encodes CDR1 SEHNR and CDR2 FQNEAQ (reference sequence). The CDR3: CASSIGGTGAFF. The DNA for the CDR3 is TGTGCCAGCAGTATAGGGGGAACTGGAGCTTTCTTT.

Points on this clonotype: Lacking the conserved final phenylalanine or tryptophan, this CDR3 likely reflects a read error. The J gene is TRBJ1-2, the V gene TRBV24-1; 8 bases agree with TRBD1. This CDR3 has 17 amino acids. After removal of 3 bases from V and 1 base from J, the junction contained 9 bases not matched to a gene. Germline V gene sequence: CDR1 KGHDR, CDR2 SFDVKD. The CDR3 loop is CATSDPPGQVLNYGYTY. The CDR3 nucleotides read TGTGCCACCAGTGATCCGCCGGGACAGGTGCTTAACTATGGCTACACCTAC.